The next 11 T cell receptor beta chains were all read from a single sample in a study of cytomegalovirus exposure and HLA in healthy donors. PCR primers comprised 60 Vbeta and 13 Jbeta primers. Here immunoSEQ multiplex PCR was the method, and the copy in TCRdb shows in-frame clones only, minus some. This table has fewer than 250,000 clones, around 83% appearing once. The sequencing sample was made of PBMCs. All receptors derive from a man aged 35-49 years in good health and CMV-seropositive.

This clone was observed once. This chain links TRBV27 with TRBJ2-1; 10 nucleotides align to TRBD2. Germline V gene sequence: CDR1 MNHEY, CDR2 SMNVEV (reference sequence). The CDR3 is 13 residues long. V gave up 5 bases and J gave up 10 bases; unmatched junction bases: 5. Here the CDR3 DNA reads TGTGCCAGCAGTCTTGGGACTAGCGCCGAGCAGTTCTTC. Its translation: CASSLGTSAEQFF.

Details on this clone: Germline and junction disagree at one end, which may indicate a read error. V is TRBV2 and J is TRBJ2-5; 7 nucleotides line up with TRBD1. The DNA matches TRBJ2-7 better at its end, which makes the J call doubtful. The CDR3 covers 17 residues. Germline values: CDR1 SNHLY, CDR2 FYNNEI. The CDR3 DNA sequence: TGCCTGAGTATGGACAGGCATCCACCACTGAGCTCCTACGAGCAGTACTTC. This translates into CLSMDRHPPLSSYEQYF.

This chain connects TRBV5-1 to TRBJ1-1; D is unclear. CDR1 and CDR2 (germline): SGHRS, YFSETQ. This CDR3 has 15 amino acids. V was shortened by 0 bases and J by 1 base, with 10 bases between the two germline ends. CDR3 region: CASSLDPGGNTEAFF. The CDR3 nucleotides read TGCGCCAGCAGCTTGGATCCAGGAGGGAACACTGAAGCTTTCTTT. The variable domain in full, with the rest retrieved from reference TRBV5-1 and TRBJ1-1, is KAGVTQTPRYLIKTRGQQVTLSCSPISGHRSVSWYQQTPGQGLQFLFEYFSETQRNKGNFPGRFSGRQFSNSRSEMNVSTLELGDSALYLCASSLDPGGNTEAFFGQGTRLTVV.

The chain joins TRBV30 to TRBJ1-2; D is unclear. Germline assignment: CDR1 GTSNPN and CDR2 SVGIG (reference sequence). This CDR3 contains 12 residues. The V end was cut by 5 bases, the J end by 8 bases, with 15 bases between. CDR3 sequence: CAWLELPRGYTF. The CDR3 nucleotides read TGTGCCTGGCTGGAGTTACCTAGGGGCTACACCTTC.

CDR3 coding DNA: TGTGCCAGCGGAATAGCGGGAGGGTACGAGCAGTACTTC. Translating gives CASGIAGGYEQYF. The V and J genes are TRBV6-5 and TRBJ2-7; 11 bases fit TRBD2. Germline V gene sequence: CDR1 MNHEY, CDR2 SVGAGI. The CDR3 is 13 amino acids. The trim removed 8 bases at V and 4 bases at J, leaving 4 bases unmatched.

The chain links TRBV4-1 to TRBJ2-1; TRBD2 agrees at 8 bases. The CDR3 is 15 amino acids. Germline V gene data show CDR1 as MGHRA and CDR2 as YSYEKL. The J segment lost 1 base and the V segment lost 4 bases, leaving 3 bases of the junction unmatched. The CDR3 DNA follows: TGCGCCAGCAGCCCGGGACTAGTGTCCTACAATGAGCAGTTCTTC. It yields the protein CASSPGLVSYNEQFF.

This chain connects TRBV4-2 to TRBJ2-4, with D unresolved. V was cut by 0 bases and J by 0 bases, with 9 bases left in between. This CDR3 contains 16 residues. Germline V gives CDR1 LGHNA, CDR2 YNFKEQ. The chain's CDR3 is CASSQEVRLAKNIQYF. The CDR3 DNA reads as TGTGCCAGCAGCCAAGAGGTCAGGTTAGCCAAAAACATTCAGTACTTC.

The chain links TRBV4-1 to TRBJ2-7; 8 nucleotides line up with TRBD2. V dropped 2 bases and J dropped 1; count of bases not matched to a gene: 4. This CDR3 spans 15 amino acids. The germline V gene has CDR1 MGHRA and CDR2 YSYEKL. The CDR3 DNA follows: TGCGCCAGCAGCCAATTAGCGGGATCTTCCTACGAGCAGTACTTC. It encodes CASSQLAGSSYEQYF.

As to this clone: Relative to the germline gene, one junction end is altered; a read error may explain this. The J gene is TRBJ1-3, the V gene TRBV29-1; D is possibly TRBD1 (5 bases). This CDR3 is built from 14 residues. CDR1 SQVTM and CDR2 ANQGSEA come from the germline V gene. The CDR3 nucleotides read TGCAGCGTGGAAGACAGTACCTCTGGAAACACCATATATTTT. Protein: CSVEDSTSGNTIYF.

This clone was found once. The chain carries TRBV28 and TRBJ2-5; 7 bases align to TRBD1. The DNA matches TRBJ2-7 better at its end, which makes the J call doubtful. This CDR3 is built from 13 residues. Germline values: CDR1 MDHEN, CDR2 SYDVKM. The CDR3 nucleotides read TGTGCCAGCAGTGTACAGGGGACCTACGAGCAGTACTTC. Protein sequence: CASSVQGTYEQYF.

J is TRBJ1-2 and V is TRBV18, with TRBD1 matching 10 bases. After removal of 4 bases from V and 3 bases from J, the junction contained 8 bases not matched to a gene. Germline V gene data show CDR1 as KGHSH and CDR2 as LQKENI. The CDR3 length is 16 residues. The CDR3 loop is CASSLDRGPHDYGYTF. Here the CDR3 DNA reads TGTGCCAGCTCACTCGACAGGGGGCCCCACGACTATGGCTACACCTTC.